This is a list of T cell receptor beta chains from one sample in a study of technical replicates of blood from several donors. Produced via immunoSEQ multiplex PCR; TCRdb's table is partial and in-frame only. The repertoire consists of about 80,000 clones, with 96% occurring once and the leading ten covering under 0.35%. The specimen sequenced was T cells isolated from PBMCs. These receptors all stem from a human donor in good health. Both conserved end residues are part of each CDR3. The D gene is left open where the match is weak. Part of the rows lack a size; the others show once, few, many or a class for expanded clones.

V gene: TRBV11-2; J gene: TRBJ2-7; D gene: TRBD2; clone size: .; CDR3 DNA: TGTGCCAGCAGCTTACCAGCGGGGGGTGAGCAGTACTTC; CDR3 protein: CASSLPAGGEQYF
V gene: TRBV6-5; J gene: TRBJ1-1; D gene: TRBD1; clone size: .; CDR3 DNA: TGTGCCAGTGATAGGACAGGGGGGGGAACTGAAGCTTTCTTT; CDR3 protein: CASDRTGGGTEAFF
V gene: TRBV19; J gene: TRBJ1-1; D gene: .; clone size: .; CDR3 DNA: TGTGCCAGTAGTACCCTCCCCCGGGTACCAGAAGCTTTCTTT; CDR3 protein: CASSTLPRVPEAFF
V gene: TRBV6-5; J gene: TRBJ2-1; D gene: .; clone size: .; CDR3 DNA: TGTGCCAGCAGTTGGGAGTTGGCAAACAATGAGCAGTTCTTC; CDR3 protein: CASSWELANNEQFF
V gene: TRBV7-9; J gene: TRBJ1-5; D gene: .; clone size: .; CDR3 DNA: TGTGCCAGCAGCTCAGGCCAAGAGCCCCAGCATTTT; CDR3 protein: CASSSGQEPQHF
V gene: TRBV4-3; J gene: TRBJ1-3; D gene: .; clone size: .; CDR3 DNA: TGCGCCAGCAGCCAACTTGAAATCTACTCTGGAAACACCATATATTTT; CDR3 protein: CASSQLEIYSGNTIYF
V gene: TRBV11-3; J gene: TRBJ2-1; D gene: TRBD2; clone size: .; CDR3 DNA: TGTGCCAGCAGCTTAGATCTAAGCGGGAGCTACAATGAGCAGTTCTTC; CDR3 protein: CASSLDLSGSYNEQFF
V gene: TRBV29-1; J gene: TRBJ1-3; D gene: .; clone size: .; CDR3 DNA: TGCAGCGTTGGGGGGACAAGCTCTGGAAACACCATATATTTT; CDR3 protein: CSVGGTSSGNTIYF
V gene: TRBV6-4; J gene: TRBJ1-1; D gene: .; clone size: .; CDR3 DNA: TGTGCCAGCAGTTTTAGTCACAGAAACACTGAAGCTTTCTTT; CDR3 protein: CASSFSHRNTEAFF
V gene: TRBV14; J gene: TRBJ2-7; D gene: TRBD2; clone size: .; CDR3 DNA: TGTGCCAGCAGCCAAGGACTAGCGGGACTCTACGAGCAGTACTTC; CDR3 protein: CASSQGLAGLYEQYF
V gene: TRBV15; J gene: TRBJ1-1; D gene: .; clone size: .; CDR3 DNA: TGTGCCACCAGCAGAGGGACAGAGAACACTGAAGCTTTCTTT; CDR3 protein: CATSRGTENTEAFF
V gene: TRBV20-1; J gene: TRBJ2-7; D gene: TRBD2; clone size: .; CDR3 DNA: TGCAGTGCTTTAGCGGGCTACGAGCAGTACTTC; CDR3 protein: CSALAGYEQYF
V gene: TRBV9; J gene: TRBJ2-1; D gene: .; clone size: .; CDR3 DNA: TGTGCCAGCAGCGTAGGGCTAGCGAACCCCAATGAGCAGTTCTTC; CDR3 protein: CASSVGLANPNEQFF
V gene: TRBV7-9; J gene: TRBJ1-2; D gene: TRBD1; clone size: .; CDR3 DNA: TGTGCCAGCGGCAACCGAGACAGGGTGGTCTATGGCTACACCTTC; CDR3 protein: CASGNRDRVVYGYTF
V gene: TRBV6-5; J gene: TRBJ2-1; D gene: .; clone size: .; CDR3 DNA: TGTGCCAGCAGCCCTGGACTTAATGAGCAGTTCTTC; CDR3 protein: CASSPGLNEQFF
V gene: TRBV5-1; J gene: TRBJ1-1; D gene: .; clone size: .; CDR3 DNA: TGCGCCAGCAGCTTAAGGGGAGGGACTGAAGCTTTCTTT; CDR3 protein: CASSLRGGTEAFF
V gene: TRBV7-3; J gene: TRBJ1-1; D gene: .; clone size: .; CDR3 DNA: TGTGCCAGCGGGCGGGAGCTGAACACTGAAGCTTTCTTT; CDR3 protein: CASGRELNTEAFF
V gene: TRBV10-3; J gene: TRBJ2-7; D gene: TRBD1; clone size: .; CDR3 DNA: TGTGCCATCACGGGACAGGGGAGAAACGAGCAGTACTTC; CDR3 protein: CAITGQGRNEQYF
V gene: TRBV7-2; J gene: TRBJ2-7; D gene: .; clone size: .; CDR3 DNA: TGTGCCAGCAGCTCCCCCGACAGGTCCTCCTACGAGCAGTACTTC; CDR3 protein: CASSSPDRSSYEQYF
V gene: TRBV9; J gene: TRBJ2-2; D gene: .; clone size: once; CDR3 DNA: TGTGCCAGCACCGCCGGGGTCCTCACCGGGGAGCTGTTTTTT; CDR3 protein: CASTAGVLTGELFF
V gene: TRBV28; J gene: TRBJ1-2; D gene: .; clone size: .; CDR3 DNA: TGTGCCAGCAGTTTGAGAGGTTATGGCTACACCTTC; CDR3 protein: CASSLRGYGYTF
V gene: TRBV4-1; J gene: TRBJ2-7; D gene: TRBD2; clone size: .; CDR3 DNA: TGCGCCAGCAGCCAAGTTACTAGCGGCTATGACAGCTCCTACGAGCAGTACTTC; CDR3 protein: CASSQVTSGYDSSYEQYF
V gene: TRBV7-2; J gene: TRBJ2-7; D gene: TRBD2; clone size: .; CDR3 DNA: TGTGCCAGCAGCTTAGTACTAGCGTATACCTACGAGCAGTACTTC; CDR3 protein: CASSLVLAYTYEQYF
V gene: TRBV28; J gene: TRBJ1-1; D gene: .; clone size: once; CDR3 DNA: TGTGCCAGCAGTTCTCGGGGATTGACTGAAGCTTTCTTT; CDR3 protein: CASSSRGLTEAFF
V gene: TRBV4-3; J gene: TRBJ2-7; D gene: TRBD1; clone size: .; CDR3 DNA: TGCGCCAGCAGCCAAGCCGGGACAGAGATCTACGAGCAGTACTTC; CDR3 protein: CASSQAGTEIYEQYF
V gene: TRBV9; J gene: TRBJ1-1; D gene: .; clone size: .; CDR3 DNA: TGTGCCAGCAGCGGCCGAGTAGCTTTCTTT; CDR3 protein: CASSGRVAFF
V gene: TRBV2; J gene: TRBJ2-3; D gene: .; clone size: .; CDR3 DNA: TGTGCCAGCAGTGGCCAGTCAGACACAGATACGCAGTATTTT; CDR3 protein: CASSGQSDTDTQYF
V gene: TRBV4-1; J gene: TRBJ2-1; D gene: TRBD2; clone size: .; CDR3 DNA: TGCGCCAGCAGCCCAGGAACAGCGGGACTAACGAACAATGAGCAGTTCTTC; CDR3 protein: CASSPGTAGLTNNEQFF
V gene: TRBV5-1; J gene: TRBJ2-7; D gene: TRBD2; clone size: .; CDR3 DNA: TGCGCCAGCAGCTTGGGGACTAGCGGGAGGGCCTTCGAGCAGTACTTC; CDR3 protein: CASSLGTSGRAFEQYF
V gene: TRBV11-3; J gene: TRBJ2-2; D gene: .; clone size: .; CDR3 DNA: TGTGCCAGCAGCTTAGTCAGTTGGACAGATCCTAACACCGGGGAGCTGTTTTTT; CDR3 protein: CASSLVSWTDPNTGELFF
V gene: TRBV14; J gene: TRBJ2-7; D gene: TRBD2; clone size: .; CDR3 DNA: TGTGCCAGCAGCCGCCTTACTAGCGGGTTGAGCTCCTACGAGCAGTACTTC; CDR3 protein: CASSRLTSGLSSYEQYF
V gene: TRBV7-3; J gene: TRBJ2-1; D gene: .; clone size: .; CDR3 DNA: TGTGCCAGCAGCTTAAACCCAACTTACAATGAGCAGTTCTTC; CDR3 protein: CASSLNPTYNEQFF
V gene: TRBV9; J gene: TRBJ1-1; D gene: .; clone size: .; CDR3 DNA: TGTGCCAGCAGCGTAGGGGCCAACACTGAAGCTTTCTTT; CDR3 protein: CASSVGANTEAFF
V gene: TRBV5-4; J gene: TRBJ2-1; D gene: TRBD2; clone size: .; CDR3 DNA: TGTGCCAGCAGCATACTAGCGGGAGGTATCAATGAGCAGTTCTTC; CDR3 protein: CASSILAGGINEQFF
V gene: TRBV4-1; J gene: TRBJ2-7; D gene: .; clone size: .; CDR3 DNA: TGCGCCAGCAGCCAAGGTCCCAGGATCGTAGAGGAGCAGTACTTC; CDR3 protein: CASSQGPRIVEEQYF
V gene: TRBV19; J gene: TRBJ2-1; D gene: TRBD2; clone size: .; CDR3 DNA: TGTGCCAGTAGTATAATCGCTAGCGGGAGTAACAATGAGCAGTTCTTC; CDR3 protein: CASSIIASGSNNEQFF
V gene: TRBV7-9; J gene: TRBJ1-1; D gene: TRBD1; clone size: .; CDR3 DNA: TGTGCCAGCAGCTCGAGGACAGGGAACACTGAAGCTTTCTTT; CDR3 protein: CASSSRTGNTEAFF
V gene: TRBV6-1; J gene: TRBJ1-2; D gene: .; clone size: .; CDR3 DNA: TGTGCCAGCAGTGAAGAAGCCAGGGGATCCTATGGCTACACCTTC; CDR3 protein: CASSEEARGSYGYTF
V gene: TRBV7-3; J gene: TRBJ1-2; D gene: .; clone size: .; CDR3 DNA: TGTGCCAGCAGCTTCTACCAACCCGGACAGCCGAATGGCTACACCTTC; CDR3 protein: CASSFYQPGQPNGYTF
V gene: TRBV27; J gene: TRBJ2-7; D gene: .; clone size: .; CDR3 DNA: TGTGCCAGCAGTTTCTCCAGCGGGCGAACCTACGAGCAGTACTTC; CDR3 protein: CASSFSSGRTYEQYF
V gene: TRBV28; J gene: TRBJ2-7; D gene: TRBD1; clone size: .; CDR3 DNA: TGTGCCAGCAGTTTATTAGCCCGGGACAGGGTACACGAGCAGTACTTC; CDR3 protein: CASSLLARDRVHEQYF
V gene: TRBV5-1; J gene: TRBJ2-7; D gene: .; clone size: once; CDR3 DNA: TGCGCCAGCAGCCTGGACGGGGGTTACTACGAGCAGTACTTC; CDR3 protein: CASSLDGGYYEQYF
V gene: TRBV6-6; J gene: TRBJ2-1; D gene: .; clone size: .; CDR3 DNA: TGTGCCAGCAGTCAGACGCGGAGCTCCTACAATGAGCAGTTCTTC; CDR3 protein: CASSQTRSSYNEQFF
V gene: TRBV7-2; J gene: TRBJ2-7; D gene: .; clone size: .; CDR3 DNA: TGTGCCAGCAGCTTAATCTATGTAGTCGCAGAGCAGTACTTC; CDR3 protein: CASSLIYVVAEQYF
V gene: TRBV10-2; J gene: TRBJ1-2; D gene: TRBD1; clone size: .; CDR3 DNA: TGCGCCAGCAGTGGGGCAGGGGGATTCTATGGCTACACCTTC; CDR3 protein: CASSGAGGFYGYTF
V gene: TRBV30; J gene: TRBJ2-3; D gene: .; clone size: .; CDR3 DNA: TGTGCCTGGGGATTCCTAGTAACGGATACGCAGTATTTT; CDR3 protein: CAWGFLVTDTQYF
V gene: TRBV9; J gene: TRBJ2-1; D gene: TRBD2; clone size: .; CDR3 DNA: TGTGCCAGCAGCACCACTAGCGGGCTCTACAATGAGCAGTTCTTC; CDR3 protein: CASSTTSGLYNEQFF
V gene: TRBV5-4; J gene: TRBJ2-5; D gene: .; clone size: .; CDR3 DNA: TGTGCCAGCAGCTTGAATCGCGCGGGATCAGAGACCCAGTACTTC; CDR3 protein: CASSLNRAGSETQYF
V gene: TRBV27; J gene: TRBJ2-1; D gene: TRBD2; clone size: .; CDR3 DNA: TGTGCCAGCAGTTCCCTCGGACTAGCGGGCTCTAATGAGCAGTTCTTC; CDR3 protein: CASSSLGLAGSNEQFF
V gene: TRBV25-1; J gene: TRBJ2-1; D gene: .; clone size: .; CDR3 DNA: TGTGCCAGCGGGCTGGGGGGATATGAGCAGTTCTTC; CDR3 protein: CASGLGGYEQFF
V gene: TRBV7-6; J gene: TRBJ2-2; D gene: TRBD2; clone size: once; CDR3 DNA: TGTGCCAGCAGCTTTAGCGGGAGACTGTCCGGGGAGCTGTTTTTT; CDR3 protein: CASSFSGRLSGELFF
V gene: TRBV28; J gene: TRBJ2-7; D gene: .; clone size: .; CDR3 DNA: TGTGCCAGCAGAACAAGAAGCTCCTACGAGCAGTACTTC; CDR3 protein: CASRTRSSYEQYF
V gene: TRBV7-9; J gene: TRBJ2-7; D gene: .; clone size: .; CDR3 DNA: TGTGCCAGCACCCTGAGCGCTGGCTCCTACGAGCAGTACTTC; CDR3 protein: CASTLSAGSYEQYF